These 24 T cell receptor beta chains came from one sample sequenced in a study of shared clonotypes between healthy human individuals. Measured with immunoSEQ multiplex PCR; TCRdb has only the in-frame clones, and not every one. The sample yields 1.4 million or so clones, approximately 98.5% seen once. The specimen was naive CD4+ T cells sorted from blood. Noted subset: CD45RA+ positively selected. These receptors were taken from a man aged 25-40 years in good health.

This chain links TRBV28 with TRBJ1-2, with D maybe TRBD1 (6 bases). CDR3 length: 16 residues. The V end was cut by 5 bases, the J end by 5 bases, with 21 bases between. Germline CDR1 and CDR2: MDHEN and SYDVKM. The CDR3 DNA reads TGTGCCAGCAGTACCGACCCGAGGGGGGCAGTTTATGGCTACACCTTC. Its protein product is CASSTDPRGAVYGYTF.

The rearrangement links TRBV5-1 to TRBJ2-7; no clear D. V lost 2 bases and J 7 bases, leaving 10 bases between the germline ends. CDR1 is SGHRS, CDR2 YFSETQ, per germline. CDR3 length equals 12 residues. The CDR3 nucleotides read TGCGCCAGCAGCTTTGATAATGGGGAGCAGTACTTC. Protein product: CASSFDNGEQYF.

This chain joins TRBV13 and TRBJ1-1; D not certain. Trimming shortened V by 4 bases and J by 0 bases, and 15 bases separated the two germline ends. Germline V gene data show CDR1 as PRHDT and CDR2 as FYEKMQ (reference sequence). CDR3 length equals 16 residues. CDR3 protein: CASSSSSGRVNTEAFF. The CDR3 bases are TGTGCCAGCAGCTCAAGTAGTGGACGGGTGAACACTGAAGCTTTCTTT.

This chain uses TRBV7-9 with TRBJ2-5; the D gene is possibly TRBD1 (6 bases). V lost 0 bases, J lost 5 bases, and 22 bases lay in between. The CDR3 covers 18 residues. Germline lookup yields CDR1 SEHNR and CDR2 FQNEAQ (reference sequence). CDR3 region: CASSLARGLRERSETQYF. CDR3 coding DNA: TGTGCCAGCAGCTTAGCCAGGGGTCTTAGAGAACGGTCGGAGACCCAGTACTTC.

The V gene is TRBV5-1, the J gene TRBJ1-1; D possibly corresponds to TRBD1 (5 bases). Germline CDR1 SGHRS, CDR2 YFSETQ. This CDR3 region has 13 residues. V dropped 4 bases and J dropped 8 bases, with 15 bases sitting between them. The CDR3 sequence: CASSAGPGTEAFF. CDR3 in DNA: TGCGCCAGCAGCGCGGGACCGGGTACGGAAGCTTTCTTT.

This chain links TRBV15 with TRBJ2-1, with 14 bases lining up with TRBD2. The CDR3 is 17 amino acids. With 6 bases clipped from V and 0 bases from J, the junction kept 4 bases outside the gene matches. CDR1 is LNHNV and CDR2 is YYDKDF in the germline V gene (reference sequence). CDR3 loop: CATSGTSGSVSYNEQFF. In DNA form, the CDR3 reads TGTGCCACCAGTGGGACTAGCGGGAGCGTCTCCTACAATGAGCAGTTCTTC.

The chain recombines TRBV20-1 with TRBJ2-7; D remains ambiguous. This CDR3 has 10 amino acids. Trimming took off 3 bases at V and 7 bases at J, with 7 bases between the two ends. The germline CDR1 and CDR2 sequences are DFQATT and SNEGSKA (reference sequence). The CDR3 protein is CSASTWEQYF. The CDR3, as DNA: TGCAGTGCTAGCACGTGGGAGCAGTACTTC.

The chain carries TRBV5-1 and TRBJ1-1; no firm D call. CDR3 length equals 16 residues. Per the germline V gene, CDR1 is SGHRS and CDR2 is YFSETQ. Trimming shortened V by 0 bases and J by 1 base, and 13 bases separated the two germline ends. The CDR3 nucleotides are TGCGCCAGCAGCTTGGAACTCGGGGAGGGGAACACTGAAGCTTTCTTT. Translated: CASSLELGEGNTEAFF.

The J gene is TRBJ2-3, the V gene TRBV29-1; 9 nucleotides match TRBD2. CDR1 is SQVTM, CDR2 ANQGSEA, per germline. The CDR3 runs to 15 residues. J gave up 4 bases and V 3 bases, and 8 bases lay outside the gene matches. This chain's CDR3 is CSVESSGRGADTQYF. CDR3 nucleotides: TGCAGCGTTGAGAGTAGCGGGAGAGGGGCAGATACGCAGTATTTT.

The V gene is TRBV19, the J gene TRBJ2-1; D is undetermined. Trimming removed 6 bases at V and 6 bases at J, with 12 bases between. CDR1 is LNHDA, CDR2 SQIVND, per germline (reference sequence). The CDR3 has 13 residues. CDR3 in amino acids: CASRSSQFNEQFF. DNA of the CDR3: TGTGCCAGTAGATCCAGTCAGTTCAATGAGCAGTTCTTC.

V usage is TRBV7-2 and J usage is TRBJ1-4; TRBD1 matches at 8 bases. This CDR3 spans 15 amino acids. Germline V lookup: CDR1 SGHTA, CDR2 FQGNSA. The V and J ends lost 4 bases and 7 bases, in that order; junction bases with no gene match: 8. CDR3 sequence: CASSSPQGGGEKLFF. The CDR3 region has the DNA TGTGCCAGCAGCTCACCACAGGGGGGAGGTGAAAAACTGTTTTTT.

This chain joins TRBV11-2 and TRBJ2-3, with 8 bases identical to TRBD2. This CDR3 spans 15 amino acids. Per the germline V gene, CDR1 is SGHAT and CDR2 is FQNNGV. After removal of 6 bases from V and 4 bases from J, the junction contained 9 bases not matched to a gene. The chain's CDR3 is CASSREGASADTQYF. CDR3 DNA sequence: TGTGCCAGCAGTCGGGAGGGCGCGTCGGCAGATACGCAGTATTTT.

The rearrangement uses TRBV2 and TRBJ1-1; D not resolved. CDR1 SNHLY and CDR2 FYNNEI come from the germline V gene. The CDR3 consists of 14 residues. V lost 4 bases, J lost 4 bases, and 13 bases lay in between. CDR3 in DNA: TGTGCCAGCAGTGTAGGAATCCGGGGCACTGAAGCTTTCTTT. Its protein is CASSVGIRGTEAFF.

The chain uses TRBV2 and TRBJ2-3; D unclear. Germline V gene sequence: CDR1 SNHLY, CDR2 FYNNEI. The V gene lost 3 bases and the J gene lost 5 bases, with 12 bases spanning the gap. CDR3 length: 14 residues. As DNA, the CDR3 is TGTGCCAGCAGTGAGGTCAATTTGTTAGATACGCAGTATTTT. Translating gives CASSEVNLLDTQYF.

For the CDR3, the DNA is TGTGCCAGCAGCCCACGTATTGGGGTCAATCAGCCCCAGCATTTT. This sequence encodes CASSPRIGVNQPQHF. The chain uses TRBV7-2 and TRBJ1-5; D gene ambiguous. In germline, CDR1 is SGHTA, CDR2 FQGNSA. Between the trimmed V and J ends, which lost 5 bases and 3 bases, there was a span of 14 bases. The CDR3 has 15 residues.

The chain employs TRBV5-4 and TRBJ2-7, with 11 bases lining up with TRBD2. The V segment lost 4 bases and the J segment 6 bases; nucleotides outside the gene matches: 12. The CDR3 has 16 residues. Germline lookup yields CDR1 SGHNT and CDR2 YYREEE (reference sequence). The CDR3 is CASSEGLAGGLGEQYF. In DNA form, the CDR3 reads TGTGCCAGCAGCGAAGGATTAGCGGGAGGGCTCGGCGAGCAGTACTTC.

The rearrangement joins TRBV7-9 to TRBJ2-3; 9 bases are shared with TRBD2. The CDR3 is made up of 16 amino acids. Germline V gene data show CDR1 as SEHNR and CDR2 as FQNEAQ (reference sequence). V trimming: 5 bases; J trimming: 0 bases; junction bases outside the gene matches: 6. The CDR3 DNA reads TGTGCCAGCAGCCCCGGGACTAGCCGTAGCACAGATACGCAGTATTTT. Residues: CASSPGTSRSTDTQYF.

The V and J genes are TRBV5-6 and TRBJ2-7; 10 bases line up with TRBD1. There are 15 residues in the CDR3. Germline V gene sequence: CDR1 SGHDT, CDR2 YYEEEE. Trimming took 2 bases from V and 4 from J; bases not matched to a gene: 6. The CDR3 sequence is CASSFMGQGMYEQYF. CDR3 nucleotides: TGTGCCAGCAGCTTCATGGGACAGGGGATGTACGAGCAGTACTTC.

CDR3 protein: CASSLDRGPNNEQFF. For the CDR3, the DNA is TGTGCCAGCAGTCTGGACAGGGGGCCCAACAATGAGCAGTTCTTC. The chain uses TRBV6-5 and TRBJ2-1; TRBD1 matches at 11 bases. Looked up from germline, CDR1 is MNHEY and CDR2 is SVGAGI. This CDR3 is 15 amino acids long. The V gene end was trimmed by 5 bases and the J gene end by 5 bases; junction bases not matched to a gene: 5.

The chain is built from TRBV14 and TRBJ2-5; D remains unclear. The CDR3 consists of 14 residues. Trimming took 3 bases from V and 2 from J, leaving 10 bases between them. From germline, CDR1 is SGHDN and CDR2 FVKESK. The CDR3 spells CASSQRRDQETQYF. The CDR3 region has the DNA TGTGCCAGCAGCCAGCGGCGAGATCAAGAGACCCAGTACTTC.

The chain employs TRBV6-1 and TRBJ1-1; no clear D gene. This CDR3 spans 13 amino acids. CDR1 is MNHNS and CDR2 is SASEGT in the germline V gene. V lost 6 bases to trimming and J lost 5 bases, with 13 bases between them. This CDR3 reads CASREGRGTEAFF. Written as DNA, the CDR3 is TGTGCCAGCAGGGAGGGCCGGGGAACTGAAGCTTTCTTT.

The chain is built from TRBV25-1 and TRBJ1-2; 7 bases line up with TRBD1. The trim removed 6 bases at V and 0 bases at J, leaving 10 bases unmatched. Germline values: CDR1 MGHDK, CDR2 SYGVNS. The CDR3 has 16 amino acids. The CDR3 sequence is CASSGLEGQTNYGYTF. DNA of the CDR3: TGTGCCAGCAGCGGACTGGAGGGACAGACTAACTATGGCTACACCTTC.

This rearrangement joins TRBV5-5 to TRBJ1-2, with a tentative D call TRBD1 (5 bases). Between the trimmed V and J ends, which lost 1 base and 5 bases, there was a span of 9 bases. The CDR3 is 13 amino acids. Germline V gene sequence: CDR1 SGHKS, CDR2 YYEKEE (reference sequence). The DNA for the CDR3 is TGTGCCAGCAGCTTGTGGGCAGGGTATGGCTACACCTTC. Translated: CASSLWAGYGYTF. Together with reference TRBV5-5 and TRBJ1-2, the CDR3 gives the full variable domain: DAGVTQSPTHLIKTRGQQVTLRCSPISGHKSVSWYQQVLGQGPQFIFQYYEKEERGRGNFPDRFSARQFPNYSSELNVNALLLGDSALYLCASSLWAGYGYTFGSGTRLTVV.

V is TRBV5-1 and J is TRBJ2-1; 7 bases are shared with TRBD2. V lost 0 bases, J lost 7 bases, and 7 bases stayed unmatched. The CDR3 has 15 amino acids. Germline V gives CDR1 SGHRS, CDR2 YFSETQ. This chain's CDR3 is CASSLALGTTNEQFF. The CDR3 DNA reads TGCGCCAGCAGCTTGGCCCTGGGGACTACGAATGAGCAGTTCTTC.